What follows are 25 T cell receptor beta chains derived from one specimen sequenced in a study of CD8 T cells in Susac syndrome. With random hexamers, reverse transcription was performed on about 0.5 to 1 ug of RNA. MiXCR was run by TCRdb on the immunoSEQ multiplex PCR reads, yielding one entry per CDR3 protein. The table has around 170,000 distinct CDR3 sequences, nearly 97% seen once. Material: CD4+ T cells from PBMCs. The receptors derive from a human donor with Susac syndrome.

The chain is built from TRBV25-1 and TRBJ2-7, with TRBD1 matching 11 bases. CDR1 is MGHDK and CDR2 is SYGVNS in the germline V gene. V shed 1 base and J 4 bases; nucleotides not matched to a gene: 6. The CDR3 is 16 amino acids. CDR3 residues: CASSESTGTGGYEQYF. The CDR3 region has the DNA TGTGCCAGCAGTGAATCCACCGGGACAGGGGGATACGAGCAGTACTTC.

The V gene is TRBV3-1, the J gene TRBJ1-1; weak D call: TRBD1 (6 bases). The CDR3 is 15 amino acids. Germline lookup yields CDR1 LGHDT and CDR2 YNNKEL (reference sequence). V dropped 1 base and J dropped 1 base, with 10 bases sitting between them. The DNA for the CDR3 is TGTGCCAGCAGCCAAGGGAGGGGGACGAACACTGAAGCTTTCTTT. It yields the protein CASSQGRGTNTEAFF. Variable domain in full (rest from reference TRBV3-1 and TRBJ1-1): DTAVSQTPKYLVTQMGNDKSIKCEQNLGHDTMYWYKQDSKKFLKIMFSYNNKELIINETVPNRFSPKSPDKAHLNLHINSLELGDSAVYFCASSQGRGTNTEAFFGQGTRLTVV.

Only one count was recorded for this clonotype. The gene calls are TRBV20-1 and TRBJ1-1; D is ambiguous. CDR3 length equals 14 residues. V was pared by 0 bases and J by 1 base, with 9 bases between. The V gene's germline CDR1 is DFQATT and CDR2 SNEGSKA (reference sequence). The CDR3 DNA sequence: TGCAGTGCTAGAGATGGAATTCGGAACACTGAAGCTTTCTTT. It encodes CSARDGIRNTEAFF.

The chain couples TRBV19 to TRBJ2-7, with 7 bases aligning to TRBD1. CDR1 is LNHDA and CDR2 is SQIVND in the germline V gene (reference sequence). The CDR3 consists of 15 residues. V lost 5 bases to trimming and J lost 5 bases; unmatched junction nucleotides: 12. The CDR3 region has the DNA TGTGCCAGTAGTTCTAGGGCAGGGGGAGAGGACGAGCAGTACTTC. Translating it yields CASSSRAGGEDEQYF.

This chain uses TRBV20-1 with TRBJ2-3, with 13 positions matching TRBD2. Germline V gene lookup returns CDR1 DFQATT and CDR2 SNEGSKA (reference sequence). The CDR3 covers 14 residues. J lost 4 bases, V lost 3 bases, and 1 base had no gene match. CDR3 in DNA: TGCAGTGCTAGCACTAGCGGGGGGGCAGATACGCAGTATTTT. It encodes CSASTSGGADTQYF.

The CDR3 spells CSAPDRVDGYTF. CDR3 sequence (DNA): TGCAGTGCTCCCGACAGGGTCGATGGCTACACCTTC. J is TRBJ1-2 and V is TRBV20-1, with 7 bases that match TRBD1. The CDR3 extends over 12 amino acids. Germline assignment: CDR1 DFQATT and CDR2 SNEGSKA (reference sequence). V lost 5 bases and J lost 6; bases outside the gene matches: 6.

This clonotype was counted once. The J gene is TRBJ2-5, the V gene TRBV9; a weak D match, TRBD2 (5 bases). Deletions cut 4 bases from V and 3 bases from J, with 13 bases between. Per the germline V gene, CDR1 is SGDLS and CDR2 is YYNGEE. The CDR3 is made up of 14 amino acids. The CDR3 DNA follows: TGTGCCAGCAGCTCGGGCCCCGGGGAAGAGACCCAGTACTTC. Translated: CASSSGPGEETQYF.

The CDR3 spells CASSQVFGIQETQYF. For the CDR3, the DNA is TGCGCCAGCAGCCAAGTGTTCGGGATACAAGAGACCCAGTACTTC. The J gene is TRBJ2-5, the V gene TRBV4-1, with D possibly matching TRBD2 (5 bases). Germline CDR1 MGHRA, CDR2 YSYEKL. The CDR3 sequence is 15 residues long. The V end was cut by 1 base, the J end by 2 bases, with 11 bases between.

The DNA for the CDR3 is TGTGCCAGCAGTGGAAGACTCAACCGAGATACTGAAGCTTTCTTT. Amino acids: CASSGRLNRDTEAFF. The rearrangement joins TRBV25-1 to TRBJ1-1; D unresolved. V dropped 4 bases and J dropped 5 bases, with 17 bases sitting between them. The germline CDR1 and CDR2 sequences are MGHDK and SYGVNS. This CDR3 spans 15 amino acids.

The J gene is TRBJ2-5, the V gene TRBV29-1; D perhaps matches TRBD2 (6 bases). The CDR3 is made up of 14 amino acids. Trimming removed 8 bases at V and 5 bases at J, with 21 bases between. Per the germline V gene, CDR1 is SQVTM and CDR2 is ANQGSEA. The CDR3 spells CSLGKTGTDETQYF. In DNA, the CDR3 is TGCAGCCTGGGAAAGACCGGGACTGATGAGACCCAGTACTTC.

The chain has TRBV4-2 and TRBJ2-3; 13 bases are a match to TRBD2. With 1 base clipped from V and 8 bases from J, the junction kept 3 bases outside the gene matches. The CDR3 covers 15 residues. Germline V CDR1 and CDR2: LGHNA, YNFKEQ. The CDR3 bases are TGTGCCAGCAGCCAAGGGACTAGCGGGGGTGGTACGCAGTATTTT. Residues: CASSQGTSGGGTQYF.

The CDR3 region has the DNA TGTGCCAGCAGCCCGGACAGGATGATCGGCTATGGCTACACCTTC. Translation: CASSPDRMIGYGYTF. This chain connects TRBV27 to TRBJ1-2; the match to TRBD1 covers 7 bases. J was trimmed by 4 bases and V by 6 bases; bases with no gene match: 11. The CDR3 totals 15 residues. Germline V gives CDR1 MNHEY, CDR2 SMNVEV (reference sequence).

This rearrangement joins TRBV29-1 to TRBJ1-2; 11 nucleotides line up with TRBD1. V trimming: 4 bases; J trimming: 7 bases; junction bases outside the gene matches: 8. Germline CDR1 is SQVTM and CDR2 is ANQGSEA. The CDR3 runs to 14 residues. The CDR3 sequence is CSVASDRGRAGYTF. Written as DNA, the CDR3 is TGCAGCGTTGCGTCGGACAGGGGGCGGGCTGGCTACACCTTC.

CDR3 residues: CASSGASLNSPLHF. For the CDR3, the DNA is TGTGCCAGCAGTGGGGCGAGTCTAAATTCACCCCTCCACTTT. The V and J genes are TRBV11-1 and TRBJ1-6; maybe TRBD1 (5 bases). CDR1 and CDR2 from the germline V gene are SGHAT and FQDESV (reference sequence). Trimming stripped 6 bases from V and 7 bases from J, with 13 bases between. This CDR3 spans 14 amino acids.

DNA for the CDR3: TGTGCCAGCAGCGTATGGGGTGGACAGACAGATTACTCTGGGGCCAACGTCCTGACTTTC. This encodes CASSVWGGQTDYSGANVLTF. The V gene is TRBV9, the J gene TRBJ2-6; D may be TRBD1 (6 bases). The CDR3 is 20 residues long. Germline V gene sequence: CDR1 SGDLS, CDR2 YYNGEE. Trimming cost V 1 base and J 0 bases, with 20 bases left between them.

This clonotype came up once. This chain links TRBV6-2 or TRBV6-3 with TRBJ2-3, with 7 bases lining up with TRBD2. V was pared by 0 bases and J by 0 bases, with 3 bases of the junction left unmatched. The CDR3 runs to 16 residues. Germline lookup yields CDR1 MNHEY and CDR2 SVGEGT. CDR3 sequence reads: CASSYSSAGSTDTQYF. CDR3 nucleotide sequence: TGTGCCAGCAGTTACTCTTCAGCGGGAAGCACAGATACGCAGTATTTT.

Turning to this clonotype: It is likely a read error, because the conserved phenylalanine at the end of the CDR3 is missing. No DNA is shown, since the ends of the CDR3 on it are uncertain; the CDR3 is the one TCRdb lists. The V call is TRBV18, the J call TRBJ1-1; the table's D call TRBD1 went unverified against the DNA. The CDR3 is 11 amino acids long, termini counted. CDR1 and CDR2 (germline): KGHSH, LQKENI. CDR3 amino acids: CASSPPGQAHL.

The chain recombines TRBV3-1 with TRBJ2-3; D is undetermined. Trimming took off 2 bases at V and 7 bases at J, with 7 bases between the two ends. The V gene's germline CDR1 is LGHDT and CDR2 YNNKEL (reference sequence). This CDR3 contains 12 residues. The CDR3 here is CASSQHPNTQYF. As DNA, the CDR3 is TGTGCCAGCAGCCAACACCCGAATACGCAGTATTTT.

The gene calls are TRBV5-8 and TRBJ2-5; no definite D call. Trimming shortened V by 2 bases and J by 7 bases, and 6 bases separated the two germline ends. CDR1 is SGHTS and CDR2 is YDEGEE in the germline V gene. The CDR3 totals 11 residues. The chain's CDR3 is CASSFRLTQYF. CDR3 bases: TGTGCCAGCAGCTTCCGGCTGACCCAGTACTTC.

The rearrangement joins TRBV24-1 to TRBJ2-1; 9 positions agree with TRBD2. Germline CDR1 and CDR2: KGHDR and SFDVKD. The CDR3 consists of 14 residues. J gave up 6 bases and V 5 bases, and 4 bases lay outside the gene matches. The CDR3 here is CATSGSGGTNEQFF. CDR3 DNA sequence: TGTGCCACCAGTGGGAGCGGGGGGACCAATGAGCAGTTCTTC.

The gene calls are TRBV29-1 and TRBJ2-5, with D possibly TRBD1 on 6 matching bases. The CDR3 consists of 14 residues. CDR1 SQVTM and CDR2 ANQGSEA come from the germline V gene. V lost 6 bases and J 5 bases, leaving 19 bases between the germline ends. The CDR3 DNA is TGCAGCGTGAAGAATCACAGGGTTGCCGAGACCCAGTACTTC. Its translation is CSVKNHRVAETQYF.

The rearrangement joins TRBV6-5 to TRBJ1-1, with 11 bases that match TRBD1. The germline gives CDR1 MNHEY, CDR2 SVGAGI. V lost 5 bases and J lost 6; bases outside the gene matches: 2. The length of the CDR3 is 13 residues. In DNA form, the CDR3 reads TGTGCCAGCAGTGGACAGGGGGCGGCTGAAGCTTTCTTT. It yields the protein CASSGQGAAEAFF.

The V gene is TRBV6-5, the J gene TRBJ2-7, with 7 bases matching TRBD1. The V gene end was trimmed by 6 bases and the J gene end by 2 bases; junction bases not matched to a gene: 4. CDR3 length: 13 residues. CDR1 and CDR2 (germline): MNHEY, SVGAGI. The CDR3 sequence is CASRTQGTYEQYF. In nucleotides, the CDR3 is TGTGCCAGCAGAACACAGGGGACCTACGAGCAGTACTTC.

This sequence joins TRBV30 and TRBJ1-4, with D perhaps TRBD1 (5 bases). Germline CDR1 reads GTSNPN; CDR2 reads SVGIG (reference sequence). The CDR3 length is 15 residues. The V gene lost 3 bases and the J gene lost 4 bases, with 15 bases spanning the gap. CDR3 loop: CAWSRDSLGNEKLFF. For the CDR3, the DNA is TGTGCCTGGAGCCGGGACTCCCTCGGTAATGAAAAACTGTTTTTT.

This rearrangement joins TRBV5-1 to TRBJ2-3, with D hard to call. This CDR3 has 14 amino acids. V lost 3 bases and J lost 0, with 8 bases in between. Germline loops: CDR1 SGHRS, CDR2 YFSETQ. This CDR3 is CASSWGYSTDTQYF. The CDR3 nucleotides are TGCGCCAGCAGCTGGGGATACAGCACAGATACGCAGTATTTT. Looking up the rest from reference TRBV5-1 and TRBJ2-3 gives the full variable domain: KAGVTQTPRYLIKTRGQQVTLSCSPISGHRSVSWYQQTPGQGLQFLFEYFSETQRNKGNFPGRFSGRQFSNSRSEMNVSTLELGDSALYLCASSWGYSTDTQYFGPGTRLTVL.